The 21 T cell receptor beta chains presented below share a single source sample, sequenced in a study of glioma-infiltrating T cells. Using RNA template, CDR3s of TCR alpha and beta were amplified with iRepertoire arm-PCR. Each CDR3 protein is one row after TCRdb ran MiXCR on the multiplex PCR reads. This table holds some 160,000 distinct CDR3 sequences, around 40% found once. Sequences were obtained from glioma tissue, nonneoplastic brain tissue, or PBMCs (not recorded which). These receptors all stem from a human donor with low-grade glioma or glioblastoma, undergoing nonglioma brain surgery, or in good health (not recorded which).

Remarks on this clonotype: With a much larger clone just one base away, this may be a read error. This CDR3 is CASSSPRRSGDNVLTF. The DNA of the CDR3 is TGTGCCAGCAGCTCCCCCAGGCGCTCTGGGGACAACGTCCTGACTTTC. This rearrangement joins TRBV28 to TRBJ2-6; no definite D call. CDR1 is MDHEN and CDR2 is SYDVKM in the germline V gene. The CDR3 sequence is 16 residues long. Complete variable domain (other parts from reference TRBV28 and TRBJ2-6): DVKVTQSSRYLVKRTGEKVFLECVQDMDHENMFWYRQDPGLGLRLIYFSYDVKMKEKGDIPEGYSVSREKKERFSLILESASTNQTSMYLCASSSPRRSGDNVLTFGAGSRLTVL.

In this sample, this clonotype turned up many times. The chain couples TRBV7-2 to TRBJ1-1, with a tentative D call TRBD1 (5 bases). The ends were cut back, 5 bases at V and 1 base at J, with 14 bases in the middle. The CDR3 is 15 residues long. The germline V gene encodes CDR1 SGHTA and CDR2 FQGNSA. The CDR3 protein is CASSTQGGANTEAFF. DNA for the CDR3: TGTGCCAGCAGCACCCAGGGAGGAGCGAACACTGAAGCTTTCTTT.

The V gene is TRBV12-3 or TRBV12-4, the J gene TRBJ1-4; D may be TRBD1 (5 bases). CDR3 size: 15 residues. V was pared by 3 bases and J by 8 bases, with 16 bases between. CDR3 DNA sequence: TGTGCCAGCAGTTTTACTGGGGCGCCCCGGGAAAAACTGTTTTTT. Its protein is CASSFTGAPREKLFF.

In the case of this clonotype: Its ends do not fully match the called genes, so a read error is possible. This chain links TRBV4-2 with TRBJ2-3; unclear D gene. Per the germline V gene, CDR1 is LGHNA and CDR2 is YNFKEQ. There are 14 residues in the CDR3. The CDR3, as DNA: TGTGCCAGCAGCCAAGACCGGAGCACAGATACGAAGTATTTT. It yields the protein CASSQDRSTDTKYF.

The chain carries TRBV19 and TRBJ2-5; D unresolved. Germline lookup yields CDR1 LNHDA and CDR2 SQIVND (reference sequence). Trimming pared 5 bases from V and 2 bases from J, leaving 12 bases between. The CDR3 covers 14 residues. The CDR3 spells CASSPTALQETQYF. The CDR3 DNA sequence: TGTGCCAGTAGTCCCACAGCTCTACAAGAGACCCAGTACTTC. The whole variable domain, filled in from reference TRBV19 and TRBJ2-5, reads DGGITQSPKYLFRKEGQNVTLSCEQNLNHDAMYWYRQDPGQGLRLIYYSQIVNDFQKGDIAEGYSVSREKKESFPLTVTSAQKNPTAFYLCASSPTALQETQYFGPGTRLLVL.

In its sample, this clonotype was seen a few times. V gene TRBV2 combines with J gene TRBJ2-3; TRBD2 agrees at 11 bases. This CDR3 region has 15 residues. The junction had 7 bases not matched to a gene; V was cut back by 6 bases and J by 5 bases. The germline CDR1 and CDR2 sequences are SNHLY and FYNNEI. The CDR3 region is CASRDSGRAEDTQYF. As DNA, the CDR3 is TGTGCCAGCAGAGATAGCGGGAGGGCCGAAGATACGCAGTATTTT. Full variable domain (remainder filled in from reference TRBV2 and TRBJ2-3): EPEVTQTPSHQVTQMGQEVILRCVPISNHLYFYWYRQILGQKVEFLVSFYNNEISEKSEIFDDQFSVERPDGSNFTLKIRSTKLEDSAMYFCASRDSGRAEDTQYFGPGTRLTVL.

Details on this clonotype: A read error may explain this, as a much larger clone is one base away. V is TRBV12-3 or TRBV12-4 and J is TRBJ2-3; D is unclear. The CDR3 spans 15 residues. Trimming left V 3 bases short and J 6 bases short, with 16 bases between. The CDR3 is CASSFERSWVDTQYF. The DNA of the CDR3 is TGTGCCAGCAGTTTCGAGCGTTCATGGGTTGATACGCAGTATTTT.

This chain links TRBV12-5 with TRBJ2-1; D uncertain. V dropped 5 bases and J dropped 5 bases, with 10 bases sitting between them. The CDR3 contains 13 residues. Germline V gene sequence: CDR1 LGHNT, CDR2 FRNRAP. This chain's CDR3 is CASGPTTDNEQFF. The CDR3, as DNA: TGTGCTAGTGGTCCAACAACGGACAATGAGCAGTTCTTC. Variable domain in full (rest from reference TRBV12-5 and TRBJ2-1): DARVTQTPRHKVTEMGQEVTMRCQPILGHNTVFWYRQTMMQGLELLAYFRNRAPLDDSGMPKDRFSAEMPDATLATLKIQPSEPRDSAVYFCASGPTTDNEQFFGPGTRLTVL.

As concerns this clonotype: It may be a read error: a sequence one base away is much more abundant. V and J are TRBV28 and TRBJ2-7, with D maybe TRBD2 (7 bases). CDR1 and CDR2 from the germline V gene are MDHEN and SYDVKM. The CDR3 consists of 15 residues. Trimming shortened V by 9 bases and J by 3 bases, and 21 bases separated the two germline ends. The CDR3 reads CASSTRRGGDYEQYF. The CDR3 region has the DNA TGTGCCAGTTCCACACGGAGAGGGGGGGACTACGAGCAGTACTTC.

This chain joins TRBV4-1 and TRBJ1-2; no firm D call. Germline loops: CDR1 MGHRA, CDR2 YSYEKL. This CDR3 has 13 residues. V lost 4 bases and J lost 2, with 8 bases in between. The CDR3, as DNA: TGCGCCAGCAGCCCCGGCCGCAACTATGGCTACACCTTC. It encodes CASSPGRNYGYTF.

This clonotype has ten or more counts. The V and J genes are TRBV20-1 and TRBJ2-1; the match to TRBD2 covers 7 bases. The germline gives CDR1 DFQATT, CDR2 SNEGSKA (reference sequence). With V trimmed by 5 bases and J by 9 bases, 10 bases remained unmatched. CDR3 length: 13 residues. CDR3: CSAEIAGQGEQFF. The CDR3 DNA sequence: TGCAGTGCTGAAATAGCGGGTCAGGGTGAGCAGTTCTTC.

The rearrangement uses TRBV3-1 and TRBJ2-1; the D is unclear. Per germline, CDR1 LGHDT and CDR2 YNNKEL (reference sequence). CDR3 size: 13 residues. Trimming removed 2 bases at V and 6 bases at J, with 8 bases between. The CDR3 reads CASSQSLSNEQFF. The CDR3 nucleotides are TGTGCCAGCAGCCAAAGCCTCTCCAATGAGCAGTTCTTC.

This clonotype was detected ten times or more. V usage is TRBV19 and J usage is TRBJ1-1, with D possibly TRBD1 on 5 matching bases. Trimming stripped 9 bases from V and 6 bases from J, with 14 bases between. The CDR3 sequence is 12 residues long. The germline V gene encodes CDR1 LNHDA and CDR2 SQIVND (reference sequence). This CDR3 reads CASEFKGSEAFF. CDR3 in DNA: TGTGCCAGCGAATTTAAGGGGTCTGAAGCTTTCTTT.

This clonotype was counted ten times or more. The chain recombines TRBV27 with TRBJ2-7; a weak D match, TRBD2 (7 bases). CDR3 length: 13 residues. Germline lookup yields CDR1 MNHEY and CDR2 SMNVEV (reference sequence). V lost 8 bases to trimming and J lost 5 bases, with 16 bases between them. CDR3 protein: CASGRGAWNEQYF. CDR3 sequence (DNA): TGTGCCAGCGGCCGGGGGGCTTGGAACGAGCAGTACTTC.

This clonotype was found a few times. DNA of the CDR3: TGTGCCAGCAGTTTAGCCCTGACAGGGGGGGACACTGAAGCTTTCTTT. This codes for CASSLALTGGDTEAFF. The chain is built from TRBV12-3 or TRBV12-4 and TRBJ1-1; 9 nucleotides line up with TRBD1. The CDR3 has 16 residues. With 0 bases clipped from V and 3 bases from J, the junction kept 5 bases outside the gene matches.

Details on this clonotype: This may arise from a read error, as a much more abundant clone is one base away. This chain joins TRBV28 and TRBJ2-7; D not resolved. Germline V gene data show CDR1 as MDHEN and CDR2 as SYDVKM. CDR3 length: 13 residues. The chain's CDR3 is CASRLGGPYGQYF. The CDR3, as DNA: TGTGCCAGCCGTTTGGGCGGTCCCTACGGGCAGTACTTC.

This clonotype was observed a handful of times. It may be a read error: a sequence one base away is much more abundant. The V call is TRBV6-1, the J call TRBJ2-7; perhaps TRBD2 as D (5 bases). The CDR3 has 13 residues. Germline CDR1 MNHNS, CDR2 SASEGT. The CDR3 DNA reads TGTGCCAGCGGTGAGGACTTCTACTACGAGCAGTACTTC. Amino acids: CASGEDFYYEQYF.

Many counts were recorded for this clonotype. This chain connects TRBV10-3 to TRBJ2-3; D is unresolved. The V gene's germline CDR1 is ENHRY and CDR2 SYGVKD. V was pared by 2 bases and J by 7 bases, with 10 bases between. The CDR3 extends over 13 amino acids. The CDR3 is CAISEPLHNTQYF. CDR3 DNA: TGTGCCATCAGTGAGCCCTTACACAATACGCAGTATTTT.

On this clonotype itself: A much larger clone differs by one base, so this may be a read error. This rearrangement joins TRBV24-1 to TRBJ2-5; D ambiguous. Germline values: CDR1 KGHDR, CDR2 SFDVKD. This CDR3 comprises 13 residues. Trimming stripped 1 base from V and 2 bases from J, with 4 bases between. The CDR3 here is CATSDLGQETQYF. The CDR3 DNA reads as TGTGCCACCAGTGATTTAGGGCAAGAGACCCAGTACTTC.

Of note for this clonotype: Being one base from a much bigger clone, this may be a read error. V and J are TRBV28 and TRBJ2-2; TRBD2 aligns across 11 bases. CDR1 and CDR2 from the germline V gene are MDHEN and SYDVKM. V shed 5 bases, J shed 6 bases, and the junction held 2 bases outside the gene matches. The CDR3 runs 14 residues. CDR3 loop: CASSKGLAAGELFF. CDR3 in DNA: TGTGCCAGCAGTAAGGGACTAGCGGCCGGGGAGCTGTTTTTT. Looking up the rest from reference TRBV28 and TRBJ2-2 gives the full variable domain: DVKVTQSSRYLVKRTGEKVFLECVQDMDHENMFWYRQDPGLGLRLIYFSYDVKMKEKGDIPEGYSVSREKKERFSLILESASTNQTSMYLCASSKGLAAGELFFGEGSRLTVL.

The V and J genes are TRBV7-9 and TRBJ1-5; D not certain. Germline CDR1 SEHNR, CDR2 FQNEAQ (reference sequence). The CDR3 is 15 residues long. With 0 bases removed from V and 7 bases from J, the gap between germline ends came to 13 bases. In DNA, the CDR3 is TGTGCCAGCAGCTTAGCAGGGAGTTTGCGACAGCCCCAGCATTTT. It codes for CASSLAGSLRQPQHF.